This is a list of T cell receptor beta chains from one sample in a study of molecular identifiers for immune sequencing clone quantification. TCRdb re-called the PCR reads with MiXCR, one entry per CDR3 protein. The sample yields just under 650,000 distinct CDR3 sequences, 15% to 20% seen once. Sequencing was done on a sample of naive CD8+ T cells from blood, with Jurkat cell RNA spiked in. These receptors came from a human donor in good health. Some libraries in this study had Jurkat cell RNA spiked in. Both conserved end residues are part of each CDR3. Each record gives: CDR3 protein, CDR3 DNA, clone size, CDR3 length, V gene, J gene, D gene. The D gene is left open where the match is weak. Expanded clones are given a class, and other clones once, few, many or no size at all.

CDR3 protein: CASSEGTGHNQPQHF
CDR3 DNA: TGTGCCAGCAGTGAAGGGACAGGCCACAATCAGCCCCAGCATTTT
clone size: many
CDR3 length: 15
V gene: TRBV25-1
J gene: TRBJ1-5
D gene: TRBD1

CDR3 protein: CASTSDGNLQETQYF
CDR3 DNA: TGTGCCAGCACGAGTGACGGAAACCTCCAAGAGACCCAGTACTTC
clone size: many
CDR3 length: 15
V gene: TRBV9
J gene: TRBJ2-5
D gene: NA

CDR3 protein: CASSREASGPYEQYF
CDR3 DNA: TGTGCCAGCAGCCGTGAAGCTAGCGGACCCTACGAGCAGTACTTC
clone size: many
CDR3 length: 15
V gene: TRBV7-9
J gene: TRBJ2-7
D gene: TRBD2

CDR3 protein: CASTGVRHLSYEQYF
CDR3 DNA: TGTGCCAGCACGGGGGTGCGACATCTCAGCTACGAGCAGTACTTC
clone size: few
CDR3 length: 15
V gene: TRBV5-6
J gene: TRBJ2-7
D gene: NA

CDR3 protein: CRPTGTGASYEQYF
CDR3 DNA: TGCAGGCCAACCGGGACAGGAGCTTCCTACGAGCAGTACTTC
clone size: many
CDR3 length: 14
V gene: TRBV20-1
J gene: TRBJ2-7
D gene: TRBD1

CDR3 protein: CASRTSQGARTGELFF
CDR3 DNA: TGTGCCAGTAGGACGAGTCAGGGGGCGCGGACCGGGGAGCTGTTTTTT
clone size: NA
CDR3 length: 16
V gene: TRBV19
J gene: TRBJ2-2
D gene: TRBD1

CDR3 protein: CASSLSSGGQETQYF
CDR3 DNA: TGTGCCAGCAGCTTGAGTTCGGGGGGGCAAGAGACCCAGTACTTC
clone size: many
CDR3 length: 15
V gene: TRBV5-6
J gene: TRBJ2-5
D gene: TRBD2

CDR3 protein: CASSVAAGENYEQYF
CDR3 DNA: TGTGCCAGCAGCGTAGCAGCGGGGGAGAACTACGAGCAGTACTTC
clone size: NA
CDR3 length: 15
V gene: TRBV9
J gene: TRBJ2-7
D gene: TRBD2

CDR3 protein: CAISMAAGRQETQYF
CDR3 DNA: TGTGCCATCAGCATGGCCGCCGGTCGACAAGAGACCCAGTACTTC
clone size: many
CDR3 length: 15
V gene: TRBV10-3
J gene: TRBJ2-5
D gene: NA

CDR3 protein: CASSPRQLQETQYF
CDR3 DNA: TGTGCCAGCAGTCCAAGACAACTCCAAGAGACCCAGTACTTC
clone size: few
CDR3 length: 14
V gene: TRBV6-5
J gene: TRBJ2-5
D gene: NA

CDR3 protein: CSAEWGGKSQYF
CDR3 DNA: TGCAGCGCCGAGTGGGGCGGAAAGTCCCAGTACTTC
clone size: NA
CDR3 length: 12
V gene: TRBV29-1
J gene: TRBJ2-5
D gene: NA

CDR3 protein: CATSSADGTDTQYF
CDR3 DNA: TGTGCCACCAGCAGCGCCGATGGCACAGATACGCAGTATTTT
clone size: many
CDR3 length: 14
V gene: TRBV15
J gene: TRBJ2-3
D gene: NA

CDR3 protein: CASSSGLTGALYQETQYF
CDR3 DNA: TGTGCTAGCAGCTCGGGACTAACGGGAGCCCTGTACCAAGAGACCCAGTACTTC
clone size: few
CDR3 length: 18
V gene: TRBV7-7
J gene: TRBJ2-5
D gene: TRBD2

CDR3 protein: CASSPAPGQSYEQYF
CDR3 DNA: TGTGCCAGCAGCCCCGCCCCCGGACAGTCCTACGAGCAGTACTTC
clone size: many
CDR3 length: 15
V gene: TRBV3-1
J gene: TRBJ2-7
D gene: NA

CDR3 protein: CASSTSGTVFERYF
CDR3 DNA: TGTGCCAGCAGCACCTCCGGGACAGTTTTCGAGCGGTACTTC
clone size: NA
CDR3 length: 14
V gene: TRBV7-9
J gene: TRBJ2-7
D gene: TRBD1

CDR3 protein: CASNQEGASTDTQYF
CDR3 DNA: TGTGCCAGCAACCAGGAGGGGGCATCGACAGATACGCAGTATTTT
clone size: many
CDR3 length: 15
V gene: TRBV11-2
J gene: TRBJ2-3
D gene: NA

CDR3 protein: CASSFKGISHEQYF
CDR3 DNA: TGTGCCAGCAGTTTTAAGGGGATCAGCCACGAGCAGTACTTC
clone size: many
CDR3 length: 14
V gene: TRBV6-2/TRBV6-3
J gene: TRBJ2-7
D gene: NA

CDR3 protein: CARRGELFF
CDR3 DNA: TGTGCCCGGAGAGGGGAGCTGTTTTTT
clone size: many
CDR3 length: 9
V gene: TRBV12-3/TRBV12-4
J gene: TRBJ2-2
D gene: NA

CDR3 protein: CASSQDWTPNQPQHF
CDR3 DNA: TGCGCCAGCAGCCAAGATTGGACTCCCAATCAGCCCCAGCATTTT
clone size: many
CDR3 length: 15
V gene: TRBV4-3
J gene: TRBJ1-5
D gene: NA

CDR3 protein: CASSLGAPGVTDGELFF
CDR3 DNA: TGTGCCAGCAGCTTAGGTGCTCCGGGGGTGACGGACGGGGAGCTGTTTTTT
clone size: NA
CDR3 length: 17
V gene: TRBV7-9
J gene: TRBJ2-2
D gene: NA

CDR3 protein: CASSLVGTGVGEQYF
CDR3 DNA: TGTGCCAGCAGTTTAGTGGGGACAGGGGTTGGCGAGCAGTACTTC
clone size: many
CDR3 length: 15
V gene: TRBV27
J gene: TRBJ2-7
D gene: TRBD1

CDR3 protein: CASSLGVSYEQCF
CDR3 DNA: TGTGCCAGCAGTTTGGGGGTTTCGTACGAGCAGTGCTTC
clone size: NA
CDR3 length: 13
V gene: TRBV12-3/TRBV12-4
J gene: TRBJ2-7
D gene: NA

CDR3 protein: CASSLVGGTTDTQYF
CDR3 DNA: TGTGCCAGCAGCTTGGTGGGCGGGACCACAGATACGCAGTATTTT
clone size: many
CDR3 length: 15
V gene: TRBV7-6
J gene: TRBJ2-3
D gene: NA

CDR3 protein: CASSYPRGWGGSYEQYF
CDR3 DNA: TGTGCCAGCAGTTACCCCCGGGGGTGGGGAGGAAGCTACGAGCAGTACTTC
clone size: many
CDR3 length: 17
V gene: TRBV6-1
J gene: TRBJ2-7
D gene: NA

CDR3 protein: CASSSLSGLAGDTDTQYF
CDR3 DNA: TGTGCCAGCAGTTCCCTCTCAGGACTAGCGGGAGACACAGATACGCAGTATTTT
clone size: many
CDR3 length: 18
V gene: TRBV6-2/TRBV6-3
J gene: TRBJ2-3
D gene: TRBD2

CDR3 protein: CASSQGQGAAYEQYF
CDR3 DNA: TGCGCCAGCAGCCAAGGACAGGGGGCGGCCTACGAGCAGTACTTC
clone size: many
CDR3 length: 15
V gene: TRBV4-1
J gene: TRBJ2-7
D gene: TRBD1

CDR3 protein: CASSLVLGSNYGYTF
CDR3 DNA: TGTGCCAGCAGCTTAGTACTAGGGAGTAACTATGGCTACACCTTC
clone size: few
CDR3 length: 15
V gene: TRBV7-9
J gene: TRBJ1-2
D gene: NA

CDR3 protein: CASSSRQGVADTQYF
CDR3 DNA: TGTGCCAGCAGTTCCAGACAGGGGGTCGCAGATACGCAGTATTTT
clone size: many
CDR3 length: 15
V gene: TRBV27
J gene: TRBJ2-3
D gene: TRBD1

CDR3 protein: CASSFGTGAYEQYF
CDR3 DNA: TGTGCCAGCAGCTTTGGGACAGGGGCCTACGAGCAGTACTTC
clone size: many
CDR3 length: 14
V gene: TRBV27
J gene: TRBJ2-7
D gene: TRBD1

CDR3 protein: CASSLEGMGGAIHEQYF
CDR3 DNA: TGTGCCAGTAGTTTGGAAGGGATGGGGGGGGCCATCCACGAGCAGTACTTC
clone size: NA
CDR3 length: 17
V gene: TRBV19
J gene: TRBJ2-7
D gene: NA

CDR3 protein: CASSQDHGSMNTEAFF
CDR3 DNA: TGCGCCAGCAGCCAAGATCATGGCAGCATGAACACTGAAGCTTTCTTT
clone size: many
CDR3 length: 16
V gene: TRBV4-3
J gene: TRBJ1-1
D gene: NA

CDR3 protein: CATSDFKEAPYNEQFF
CDR3 DNA: TGTGCCACCAGTGATTTCAAGGAGGCGCCCTACAATGAGCAGTTCTTC
clone size: many
CDR3 length: 16
V gene: TRBV24-1
J gene: TRBJ2-1
D gene: NA

CDR3 protein: CASSYSSQGGEQFF
CDR3 DNA: TGTGCCAGCAGTTACTCATCACAGGGAGGTGAGCAGTTCTTC
clone size: many
CDR3 length: 14
V gene: TRBV6-2/TRBV6-3
J gene: TRBJ2-1
D gene: NA

CDR3 protein: CASSTSRINNQPQHF
CDR3 DNA: TGTGCCAGCTCTACAAGCAGGATTAACAATCAGCCCCAGCATTTT
clone size: many
CDR3 length: 15
V gene: TRBV2
J gene: TRBJ1-5
D gene: NA

CDR3 protein: CASSLRDRGNQPQHF
CDR3 DNA: TGTGCCAGCAGTTTAAGGGACAGAGGCAATCAGCCCCAGCATTTT
clone size: many
CDR3 length: 15
V gene: TRBV5-6
J gene: TRBJ1-5
D gene: TRBD1

CDR3 protein: CASSPLFSTDPSGNTIYF
CDR3 DNA: TGTGCCAGCAGTCCCCTCTTCTCGACAGATCCGTCTGGAAACACCATATATTTT
clone size: many
CDR3 length: 18
V gene: TRBV6-5
J gene: TRBJ1-3
D gene: NA

CDR3 protein: CSAKRGLAGEINEQFF
CDR3 DNA: TGCAGTGCTAAAAGGGGACTAGCGGGAGAAATCAATGAGCAGTTCTTC
clone size: few
CDR3 length: 16
V gene: TRBV20-1
J gene: TRBJ2-1
D gene: TRBD2

CDR3 protein: CASSAGPGQSYEQYF
CDR3 DNA: TGTGCCAGCAGCGCGGGGCCGGGACAGTCCTACGAGCAGTACTTC
clone size: many
CDR3 length: 15
V gene: TRBV5-6
J gene: TRBJ2-7
D gene: NA

CDR3 protein: CASSPIPGTSGGNQETQYF
CDR3 DNA: TGTGCCAGCAGCCCAATCCCAGGGACTAGCGGGGGGAATCAAGAGACCCAGTACTTC
clone size: many
CDR3 length: 19
V gene: TRBV7-9
J gene: TRBJ2-5
D gene: TRBD2

CDR3 protein: CAWGGLPEAEIQYF
CDR3 DNA: TGTGCCTGGGGGGGACTCCCAGAGGCAGAGATCCAGTACTTC
clone size: NA
CDR3 length: 14
V gene: TRBV30
J gene: TRBJ2-5
D gene: NA

CDR3 protein: CASTQIGVETQYF
CDR3 DNA: TGTGCCAGCACCCAGATAGGTGTAGAGACCCAGTACTTC
clone size: many
CDR3 length: 13
V gene: TRBV7-9
J gene: TRBJ2-5
D gene: NA

CDR3 protein: CSARGTGVNYEQYF
CDR3 DNA: TGCAGTGCTAGAGGGACAGGGGTAAACTACGAGCAGTACTTC
clone size: many
CDR3 length: 14
V gene: TRBV20-1
J gene: TRBJ2-7
D gene: TRBD1

CDR3 protein: CSARKQGQGVDYGYTF
CDR3 DNA: TGCAGTGCTAGAAAGCAAGGACAGGGGGTTGACTATGGCTACACCTTC
clone size: many
CDR3 length: 16
V gene: TRBV20-1
J gene: TRBJ1-2
D gene: TRBD1

CDR3 protein: CATSVGQSSYNEQFF
CDR3 DNA: TGTGCCACCAGCGTAGGGCAAAGCTCCTACAATGAGCAGTTCTTC
clone size: many
CDR3 length: 15
V gene: TRBV24-1
J gene: TRBJ2-1
D gene: NA

CDR3 protein: CASSQARREYNEQFF
CDR3 DNA: TGCGCCAGCAGCCAAGCCAGAAGGGAGTACAATGAGCAGTTCTTC
clone size: NA
CDR3 length: 15
V gene: TRBV4-3
J gene: TRBJ2-1
D gene: NA

CDR3 protein: CASRTPGTSGRALGEQFF
CDR3 DNA: TGTGCCAGCAGGACTCCCGGGACTAGCGGGAGGGCCCTCGGTGAGCAGTTCTTC
clone size: NA
CDR3 length: 18
V gene: TRBV11-2
J gene: TRBJ2-1
D gene: TRBD2

CDR3 protein: CASSQDVASGTQPQHF
CDR3 DNA: TGCGCCAGCAGCCAAGATGTGGCCTCGGGAACTCAGCCCCAGCATTTT
clone size: many
CDR3 length: 16
V gene: TRBV4-1
J gene: TRBJ1-5
D gene: NA

CDR3 protein: CASSFDRGNTGELFF
CDR3 DNA: TGTGCCAGCAGCTTCGACAGGGGTAACACCGGGGAGCTGTTTTTT
clone size: few
CDR3 length: 15
V gene: TRBV7-2
J gene: TRBJ2-2
D gene: TRBD1

CDR3 protein: CASSQEDRGLYGYTF
CDR3 DNA: TGCGCCAGCAGCCAAGAGGACAGGGGGCTCTATGGCTACACCTTC
clone size: many
CDR3 length: 15
V gene: TRBV4-3
J gene: TRBJ1-2
D gene: TRBD1

CDR3 protein: CASSSQVSGANVLTF
CDR3 DNA: TGTGCCAGCAGTTCACAGGTATCTGGGGCCAACGTCCTGACTTTC
clone size: many
CDR3 length: 15
V gene: TRBV6-5
J gene: TRBJ2-6
D gene: NA

CDR3 protein: CASSVRYGVVTDTQYF
CDR3 DNA: TGTGCCAGCAGTGTTAGGTATGGGGTGGTCACAGATACGCAGTATTTT
clone size: few
CDR3 length: 16
V gene: TRBV2
J gene: TRBJ2-3
D gene: NA

CDR3 protein: CSAPRTEYEQYF
CDR3 DNA: TGCAGTGCTCCGAGGACGGAGTACGAGCAGTACTTC
clone size: many
CDR3 length: 12
V gene: TRBV20-1
J gene: TRBJ2-7
D gene: NA

CDR3 protein: CSARVPVFQREGHNEQFF
CDR3 DNA: TGCAGTGCTAGAGTTCCGGTTTTTCAGCGGGAGGGTCACAATGAGCAGTTCTTC
clone size: many
CDR3 length: 18
V gene: TRBV20-1
J gene: TRBJ2-1
D gene: TRBD2

CDR3 protein: CASSQTGAETDTQYF
CDR3 DNA: TGCGCCAGCAGCCAGACAGGGGCCGAGACAGATACGCAGTATTTT
clone size: many
CDR3 length: 15
V gene: TRBV4-1
J gene: TRBJ2-3
D gene: TRBD1

CDR3 protein: CASSYSVSGDPTDTQYF
CDR3 DNA: TGTGCCAGCAGTTACTCCGTTAGCGGAGATCCTACAGATACGCAGTATTTT
clone size: many
CDR3 length: 17
V gene: TRBV6-2/TRBV6-3
J gene: TRBJ2-3
D gene: NA